These 15 T cell receptor beta chains originate from one sample sequenced in a study of cytomegalovirus exposure and HLA in healthy donors. Both 60 Vbeta primers and 13 Jbeta primers went into the PCR. Profiled with immunoSEQ multiplex PCR; TCRdb holds only in-frame clones, not every one. Seen here are 200,000 or so clones, roughly 83% observed once, and the top ten hold about 0.25%. Sequences were obtained from PBMCs. The receptors stem from a boy under 18 in good health and CMV-seronegative.

CDR3 sequence: CAWNPKGTRGDEQYF. The CDR3 coding sequence is TGTGCCTGGAATCCCAAGGGGACGCGGGGGGACGAGCAGTACTTC. V is TRBV30 and J is TRBJ2-7; 8 positions agree with TRBD2. Germline CDR1 is GTSNPN and CDR2 is SVGIG (reference sequence). There are 15 residues in the CDR3. Trimming cost V 4 bases and J 5 bases; bases outside gene matches: 13. Combining the CDR3 with reference TRBV30 and TRBJ2-7 gives the whole variable domain SQTIHQWPATLVQPVGSPLSLECTVEGTSNPNLYWYRQAAGRGLQLLFYSVGIGQISSEVPQNLSASRPQDRQFILSSKKLLLSDSGFYLCAWNPKGTRGDEQYFGPGTRLTVT.

This rearrangement joins TRBV7-9 to TRBJ1-2, with no clear D. CDR1 and CDR2 from the germline V gene are SEHNR and FQNEAQ (reference sequence). The CDR3 sequence is 14 residues long. V lost 4 bases and J lost 6, with 15 bases in between. CDR3 sequence (DNA): TGTGCCAGCAGCTCCTTATCCCCTAAAGATGGCTACACCTTC. It is translated as CASSSLSPKDGYTF.

This sequence joins TRBV5-1 and TRBJ1-5; D possibly corresponds to TRBD1 (6 bases). Looked up from germline, CDR1 is SGHRS and CDR2 is YFSETQ. CDR3 size: 14 residues. Trimming removed 1 base at V and 6 bases at J, with 11 bases between. CDR3 in amino acids: CASSLSGDGQPQHF. As DNA, the CDR3 is TGCGCCAGCAGCTTGTCAGGGGATGGTCAGCCCCAGCATTTT.

The CDR3 region is CASSSTAGGGYTF. The CDR3 region has the DNA TGCGCCAGCAGCTCTACAGCAGGGGGAGGCTACACCTTC. The chain recombines TRBV5-1 with TRBJ1-2; 7 bases agree with TRBD1. This CDR3 region has 13 residues. V lost 3 bases, J lost 8 bases, and 7 bases stayed unmatched. Germline V gene lookup returns CDR1 SGHRS and CDR2 YFSETQ.

This clone showed up just a few times. The chain employs TRBV29-1 and TRBJ1-1; 8 nucleotides line up with TRBD1. This CDR3 is 14 amino acids long. Germline V lookup: CDR1 SQVTM, CDR2 ANQGSEA. Trimming took 4 bases from V and 4 from J; bases not matched to a gene: 8. The chain's CDR3 is CSVGPTGVGTEAFF. CDR3 DNA: TGCAGCGTTGGACCGACAGGGGTGGGCACTGAAGCTTTCTTT.

J is TRBJ2-7 and V is TRBV13; TRBD1 aligns across 9 bases. CDR1 and CDR2 from the germline V gene are PRHDT and FYEKMQ (reference sequence). V was clipped by 6 bases and J by 4 bases; unmatched bases: 10. The CDR3 is made up of 15 amino acids. The CDR3 DNA sequence: TGTGCCAGCAGAGCCGGGACAGGGACGAGGTACGAGCAGTACTTC. Residues: CASRAGTGTRYEQYF.

V and J are TRBV7-3 and TRBJ2-7; maybe TRBD2 (6 bases). V dropped 4 bases and J dropped 6 bases, with 13 bases sitting between them. Germline CDR1 reads SGHTA; CDR2 reads FQGTGA. The CDR3 runs 13 residues. The CDR3 DNA is TGTGCCAGCAGCTCGAAGACTAGGGGCGAGCAGTACTTC. This encodes CASSSKTRGEQYF.

The gene calls are TRBV13 and TRBJ2-7; D may be TRBD2 (6 bases). V was shortened by 5 bases and J by 3 bases, with 17 bases between the two germline ends. The CDR3 sequence is 15 residues long. Germline V gene data show CDR1 as PRHDT and CDR2 as FYEKMQ (reference sequence). In DNA form, the CDR3 reads TGTGCCAGCAGCCTGGGGACGGAGGGTTTCTACGAGCAGTACTTC. Encoded protein: CASSLGTEGFYEQYF.

This chain connects TRBV6-4 to TRBJ2-3, with TRBD1 identical over 7 bases. The CDR3 extends over 15 amino acids. The germline V gene has CDR1 MRHNA and CDR2 SNTAGT. The ends lost 2 bases at V and 3 bases at J; junction bases unmatched: 5. CDR3 nucleotide sequence: TGTGCCAGCAGTGACGGAGCAGGGGGAACAGATACGCAGTATTTT. Protein: CASSDGAGGTDTQYF.

This clone was counted only a few times. The rearrangement links TRBV6-5 to TRBJ1-5, with D maybe TRBD1 (5 bases). The CDR3 is 15 residues long. Germline loops: CDR1 MNHEY, CDR2 SVGAGI. V was clipped by 5 bases and J by 4 bases, with 15 bases between them. The CDR3 sequence: CASSSGTLGNQPQHF. In DNA, the CDR3 is TGTGCCAGCAGTAGCGGGACCCTTGGGAATCAGCCCCAGCATTTT.

The chain combines TRBV16 with TRBJ1-4; D possibly corresponds to TRBD1 (5 bases). CDR1 and CDR2 from the germline V gene are KGHSY and FQNENV. The CDR3 contains 15 residues. V was shortened by 2 bases and J by 8 bases, with 15 bases between the two germline ends. The CDR3: CASSQILQGGEKLFF. In nucleotides, the CDR3 is TGTGCCAGCAGCCAAATCTTGCAGGGAGGGGAAAAACTGTTTTTT.

The chain links TRBV6-5 to TRBJ2-3; D not resolved. The CDR3 totals 12 residues. The germline V gene has CDR1 MNHEY and CDR2 SVGAGI. V lost 6 bases and J lost 6, with 10 bases in between. The CDR3 region has the DNA TGTGCCAGCAGCCCCCATCGGGATACGCAGTATTTT. Translation: CASSPHRDTQYF.

The chain couples TRBV7-8 to TRBJ1-5, with 8 bases identical to TRBD1. V was clipped by 5 bases and J by 4 bases; unmatched bases: 10. The CDR3 loop spans 16 amino acids. The V gene's germline CDR1 is SGHVS and CDR2 FQNEAQ. The CDR3 DNA sequence: TGTGCCAGCAGCACCCGGACAGGGATGGGGAATCAGCCCCAGCATTTT. Translated: CASSTRTGMGNQPQHF.

This chain connects TRBV4-2 to TRBJ1-1; the D gene is possibly TRBD1 (5 bases). V was pared by 1 base and J by 2 bases, with 14 bases between. The CDR3 is 16 amino acids. Germline V gene sequence: CDR1 LGHNA, CDR2 YNFKEQ. This chain's CDR3 is CASSQGGRRGNTEAFF. As DNA, the CDR3 is TGTGCCAGCAGCCAAGGGGGGAGGCGGGGAAACACTGAAGCTTTCTTT.

This chain uses TRBV6-5 with TRBJ2-2, with TRBD1 matching 8 bases. This CDR3 region has 16 residues. Germline lookup yields CDR1 MNHEY and CDR2 SVGAGI. V lost 0 bases and J lost 5; bases outside the gene matches: 5. CDR3 coding DNA: TGTGCCAGCAGTTACTCGGACAGGGACGGGACCGGGGAGCTGTTTTTT. It translates to CASSYSDRDGTGELFF.